This T cell receptor beta chain was recorded in a study of shared clonotypes between healthy human individuals. On this clone: This sample also contains other DNA sequences that code for the same CDR3.

After removal of 3 bases from V and 5 bases from J, the junction contained 3 bases not matched to a gene. CDR1 is MNHEY and CDR2 is SMNVEV in the germline V gene (reference sequence). This CDR3 region has 13 residues. Here immunoSEQ multiplex PCR was the method, and the copy in TCRdb shows in-frame clones only, minus some. The sample lists 2 million to 2.5 million clones, 85% to 95% occurring once. V is TRBV27 and J is TRBJ1-2; 7 bases align to TRBD1. The sequenced material came from naive CD4+ T cells from PBMCs. Regarding subset: CD45RA+ positively selected. The sequence was obtained from a young man in good health. Some clones in this sample may be carry-over from other donors' samples. Here the CDR3 reads CASSFRGAYGYTF. The CDR3 coding sequence is TGTGCCAGCAGTTTCAGGGGGGCTTATGGCTACACCTTC.